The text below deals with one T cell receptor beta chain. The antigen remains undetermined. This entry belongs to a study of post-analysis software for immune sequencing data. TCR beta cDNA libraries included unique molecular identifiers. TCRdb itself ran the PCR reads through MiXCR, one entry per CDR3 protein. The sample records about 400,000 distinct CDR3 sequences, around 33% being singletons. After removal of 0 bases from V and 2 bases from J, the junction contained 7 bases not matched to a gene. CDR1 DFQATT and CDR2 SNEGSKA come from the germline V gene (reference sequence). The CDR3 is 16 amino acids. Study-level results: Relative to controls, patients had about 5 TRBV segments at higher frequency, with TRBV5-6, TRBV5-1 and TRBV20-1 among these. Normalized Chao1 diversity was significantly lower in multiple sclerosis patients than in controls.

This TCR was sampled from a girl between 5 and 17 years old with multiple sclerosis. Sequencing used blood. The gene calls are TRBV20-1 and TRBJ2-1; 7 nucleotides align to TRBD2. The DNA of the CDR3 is TGCAGTGCTAGAGATAGGTCGGCGGGGGCCTACAATGAGCAGTTCTTC. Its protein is CSARDRSAGAYNEQFF.